A selection of T cell receptor beta chains follows, all from one sample in a study of T cell responses to AZD1222 COVID-19 vaccine. Clones were read by immunoSEQ multiplex PCR, and TCRdb kept only the in-frame ones, dropping some. The sample has roughly 100,000 clones, 89% seen once. The input for sequencing was peripheral blood, taken on day 0 of AZD1222 vaccination. The receptors were gathered from an adult in good health. Both conserved end residues are part of each CDR3. A D gene is named only where the DNA matches it firmly. Size is stated for part of the rows, as once, few or many counts, or as a class when the clone is expanded.

>-|-|TRBJ1-1|TRBV19
CASSMWVNTEAFF
TGTGCCAGTAGTATGTGGGTGAACACTGAAGCTTTCTTT
>few|TRBD1|TRBJ2-7|TRBV7-2
CASSPIGTGAYEQYF
TGTGCCAGCAGCCCTATAGGGACAGGGGCCTACGAGCAGTACTTC
>-|TRBD1|TRBJ1-2|TRBV6-1
CASSEGGGGYGYTF
TGTGCCAGCAGTGAGGGAGGGGGCGGCTATGGCTACACCTTC
>-|-|TRBJ2-3|TRBV19
CASSFTPSTDTQYF
TGTGCCAGTAGTTTCACACCCAGCACAGATACGCAGTATTTT
>-|-|TRBJ1-4|TRBV19
CASGEYSRGEKLFF
TGTGCCAGTGGCGAGTACTCCAGGGGTGAAAAACTGTTTTTT
>once|-|TRBJ2-1|TRBV19
CASSNEGGNEQFF
TGTGCCAGTAGTAATGAGGGGGGGAATGAGCAGTTCTTC
>-|-|TRBJ2-7|TRBV12-3/TRBV12-4
CASTPGMTYEQYF
TGTGCCAGCACCCCGGGAATGACCTACGAGCAGTACTTC
>-|-|TRBJ2-3|TRBV12-1
CASSPGYLTTDTQYF
TGTGCCAGCAGCCCGGGGTACTTGACGACAGATACGCAGTATTTT
>-|-|TRBJ2-1|TRBV14
CASSQVGPYNEQFF
TGTGCCAGCAGCCAAGTGGGTCCTTACAATGAGCAGTTCTTC
>-|TRBD2|TRBJ2-1|TRBV6-1
CASSEYVGGTSGGAEYNEQFF
TGTGCCAGCAGTGAATATGTGGGAGGGACTAGCGGGGGGGCCGAGTACAATGAGCAGTTCTTC
>-|-|TRBJ1-1|TRBV7-9
CASTRDIPNTEAFF
TGTGCCAGCACAAGGGACATCCCGAACACTGAAGCTTTCTTT
>-|TRBD1|TRBJ1-2|TRBV19
CATNIRTGGTGKDGYTF
TGTGCCACTAATATCCGAACTGGGGGGACAGGGAAAGATGGCTACACCTTC
>few|TRBD1|TRBJ1-2|TRBV7-9
CASSLDGTGFGGYTF
TGTGCCAGCAGCTTAGATGGGACAGGGTTTGGTGGCTACACCTTC
>-|TRBD2|TRBJ2-7|TRBV27
CASSLRTSGARSYEQYF
TGTGCCAGCAGTTTAAGGACTAGCGGGGCCCGCTCCTACGAGCAGTACTTC
>-|TRBD1|TRBJ1-1|TRBV5-4
CASSFLVWGQLLNTEAFF
TGTGCCAGCAGCTTTCTCGTGTGGGGACAGCTTCTGAACACTGAAGCTTTCTTT
>-|-|TRBJ1-6|TRBV9
CASSSGGSPLHF
TGTGCCAGCAGCAGCGGGGGATCACCCCTCCACTTT
>-|-|TRBJ1-5|TRBV12-3/TRBV12-4
CATSRDVQPQHF
TGTGCCACATCCCGGGACGTTCAGCCCCAGCATTTT
>-|-|TRBJ2-7|TRBV14
CASSQAGALSYEQYF
TGTGCCAGCAGCCAAGCCGGGGCACTCTCCTACGAGCAGTACTTC
>-|-|TRBJ1-4|TRBV9
CASSVRGGWTNEKLFF
TGTGCCAGCAGCGTCCGAGGGGGTTGGACTAATGAAAAACTGTTTTTT
>-|-|TRBJ1-3|TRBV11-3
CASSLDSTGNTIYF
TGTGCCAGCAGCTTAGATTCGACAGGAAACACCATATATTTT
>once|TRBD2|TRBJ2-3|TRBV12-5
CASGLPSGGFADTQYF
TGTGCTAGTGGTTTGCCTAGCGGGGGGTTCGCAGATACGCAGTATTTT
>-|-|TRBJ1-2|TRBV10-3
CAITDTYYGYTF
TGTGCCATCACGGACACGTACTATGGCTACACCTTC
>once|-|TRBJ2-1|TRBV15
CATSSPSSARVPEQFF
TGTGCCACCAGCAGTCCTTCCTCCGCCCGGGTACCTGAGCAGTTCTTC
>-|-|TRBJ2-3|TRBV5-1
CASSLSITDTQYF
TGCGCCAGCAGCTTGTCGATCACCGATACGCAGTATTTT
>-|-|TRBJ1-1|TRBV19
CASATQKDTEAFF
TGTGCCAGCGCCACACAAAAGGACACTGAAGCTTTCTTT
>-|-|TRBJ2-3|TRBV5-1
CASSLAGEGTDTQYF
TGCGCCAGCAGCTTGGCGGGGGAGGGCACAGATACGCAGTATTTT
>-|TRBD1|TRBJ1-2|TRBV5-1
CASSLAGNAETGDYGYTF
TGCGCCAGCAGCTTGGCCGGGAACGCAGAAACAGGGGACTATGGCTACACCTTC
>once|-|TRBJ1-1|TRBV7-8
CASSTRSGGDTEAFF
TGTGCCAGCAGCACCAGATCTGGAGGAGACACTGAAGCTTTCTTT
>-|TRBD1|TRBJ2-7|TRBV19
CASSMGQGVSEQYF
TGTGCCAGTAGTATGGGACAGGGAGTAAGCGAGCAGTACTTC
>-|TRBD1|TRBJ2-7|TRBV4-2
CASSQEWDRGTTHYEQYF
TGTGCCAGCAGCCAAGAGTGGGACAGGGGCACGACCCACTACGAGCAGTACTTC
>-|-|TRBJ1-6|TRBV9
CASSPTDIPYNSPLHF
TGTGCCAGCAGCCCCACCGACATTCCCTATAATTCACCCCTCCACTTT
>-|TRBD1|TRBJ1-2|TRBV6-5
CASSYKGQGLGGYTF
TGTGCCAGCAGTTACAAGGGACAGGGCCTAGGTGGCTACACCTTC
>-|TRBD1|TRBJ1-1|TRBV27
CASHLTGATEAFF
TGTGCCAGCCACTTAACAGGGGCCACTGAAGCTTTCTTT
>-|TRBD1|TRBJ1-1|TRBV5-1
CASSALQGGNTEAFF
TGCGCCAGCAGCGCCCTACAGGGGGGGAACACTGAAGCTTTCTTT
>-|TRBD1|TRBJ1-4|TRBV30
CAWSEPDRGEPTNEKLFF
TGTGCCTGGAGTGAACCGGACAGGGGAGAGCCAACTAATGAAAAACTGTTTTTT
>-|TRBD1|TRBJ1-2|TRBV7-2
CASSPRRDRPNYGYTF
TGTGCCAGCAGCCCGAGACGGGACAGGCCGAACTATGGCTACACCTTC
>-|-|TRBJ2-2|TRBV5-1
CASSLVDNTGELFF
TGCGCCAGCAGCTTGGTGGATAACACCGGGGAGCTGTTTTTT
>-|TRBD2|TRBJ2-5|TRBV13
CASSPRRLAGGPQETQYF
TGTGCCAGCAGCCCTAGGAGGCTAGCGGGGGGCCCCCAAGAGACCCAGTACTTC
>-|TRBD2|TRBJ2-7|TRBV6-6
CASSWGLAGHYEQYF
TGTGCCAGCAGCTGGGGACTAGCGGGGCACTACGAGCAGTACTTC
>-|TRBD1|TRBJ1-4|TRBV5-1
CASSSAGTVNEKLFF
TGCGCCAGCAGCTCAGCCGGGACAGTGAATGAAAAACTGTTTTTT
>-|-|TRBJ2-2|TRBV5-1
CASSFSSGGAGELFF
TGCGCCAGCAGCTTTTCCAGTGGAGGGGCCGGGGAGCTGTTTTTT
>-|TRBD2|TRBJ2-1|TRBV7-9
CASSRLGGSYNEQFF
TGTGCCAGCAGCCGCCTGGGAGGGTCCTACAATGAGCAGTTCTTC
>-|-|TRBJ1-1|TRBV19
CASSKRYTEAFF
TGTGCCAGTAGTAAAAGGTACACTGAAGCTTTCTTT
>-|-|TRBJ1-1|TRBV19
CASQWTINTEAFF
TGTGCCAGCCAGTGGACAATCAACACTGAAGCTTTCTTT
>-|-|TRBJ1-6|TRBV15
CATSRSGVGSPLHF
TGTGCCACCAGCAGATCGGGGGTCGGTTCACCCCTCCACTTT